The next 28 T cell receptor beta chains were all read from a single sample in a study of shared clonotypes between healthy human individuals (dated by TCRdb to between 2020 and 2021). Library preparation used the immunoSEQ multiplex PCR assay. Drawn from immuneACCESS, this table holds only the in-frame rearrangements with V and J called that TCRdb kept. Clones are partly lost; checked studies trace under half to an unresolved V gene and leave the rest unexplained. The sample table lists 2 million to 2.5 million clones, about 92% of them with a count of one. The top ten clonotypes cover under 0.45% of the sample. What was sequenced was naive CD4+ T cells from PBMCs. The cell subset or site tag for this specimen amounts to: CD45RA+ positively selected. The receptors originated from a man aged 18 to 35 in good health. Some clones in this sample may be carry-over from other donors' samples.

This chain connects TRBV30 to TRBJ2-7, with D unclear. The CDR3 spans 14 residues. Deletions cut 0 bases from V and 0 bases from J, with 9 bases between. Germline V gives CDR1 GTSNPN, CDR2 SVGIG (reference sequence). CDR3 protein: CAWSVETPSYEQYF. CDR3 coding DNA: TGTGCCTGGAGTGTTGAGACTCCCTCCTACGAGCAGTACTTC.

This chain links TRBV28 with TRBJ1-2; unclear D gene. V was clipped by 4 bases and J by 8 bases, with 8 bases between them. This CDR3 has 11 amino acids. Germline V gene lookup returns CDR1 MDHEN and CDR2 SYDVKM. In DNA, the CDR3 is TGTGCCAGCAGTTACCACAAGGGCTACACCTTC. Translated: CASSYHKGYTF.

The gene calls are TRBV28 and TRBJ1-1; TRBD1 might be the D (5 bases). The CDR3 totals 16 residues. The V and J ends lost 2 bases and 3 bases respectively, with 16 bases between them. Looked up from germline, CDR1 is MDHEN and CDR2 is SYDVKM. The CDR3 DNA sequence: TGTGCCAGCAGTTTACGAGGGGCGGGGAAGGACACTGAAGCTTTCTTT. Its protein is CASSLRGAGKDTEAFF.

This clone was observed a single time. V and J are TRBV6-6 and TRBJ2-3; possibly TRBD1 for D (6 bases). The CDR3 has 15 residues. Germline V gene lookup returns CDR1 MNHNY and CDR2 SVGAGI (reference sequence). Trimming pared 6 bases from V and 2 bases from J, leaving 15 bases between. CDR3 sequence reads: CASRKGGQLTDTQYF. CDR3 nucleotide sequence: TGTGCCAGCAGGAAAGGGGGTCAACTCACAGATACGCAGTATTTT.

The J gene is TRBJ2-5, the V gene TRBV5-1, with D perhaps being TRBD1 or TRBD2 (5 bases each). This CDR3 spans 16 amino acids. In germline, CDR1 is SGHRS, CDR2 YFSETQ. Deletions cut 7 bases from V and 1 base from J, with 20 bases between. The CDR3 loop is CASRGPTSGSQETQYF. The CDR3, as DNA: TGCGCCAGCCGGGGACCCACGTCTGGGAGCCAAGAGACCCAGTACTTC.

Only a few counts were recorded for this clone. J is TRBJ2-4 and V is TRBV6-5; no clear D gene. The CDR3 spans 15 residues. Trimming took off 5 bases at V and 8 bases at J, with 19 bases between the two ends. CDR1 MNHEY and CDR2 SVGAGI come from the germline V gene. The CDR3 here is CASSRRKPKSDIQYF. As DNA, the CDR3 is TGTGCCAGCAGTCGCCGTAAACCCAAATCGGACATTCAGTACTTC.

V and J are TRBV9 and TRBJ1-2; 8 bases fit TRBD1. Trimming removed 0 bases from V and 8 bases from J; junction bases left unmatched: 9. CDR1 and CDR2 from the germline V gene are SGDLS and YYNGEE. The CDR3 is 15 amino acids. In DNA, the CDR3 is TGTGCCAGCAGCGTAGCTGGGACAGGCGGTTTAGGCTACACCTTC. Translated, it gives CASSVAGTGGLGYTF.

V usage is TRBV9 and J usage is TRBJ2-7, with TRBD2 identical over 12 bases. In germline, CDR1 is SGDLS, CDR2 YYNGEE. With V trimmed by 3 bases and J by 9 bases, 7 bases remained unmatched. The CDR3 is 14 amino acids. In nucleotides, the CDR3 is TGTGCCAGCAGCGAGCTAGCGGGAGGGCCATGGCAGTACTTC. Translation: CASSELAGGPWQYF.

This clone was seen just once. This sample also contains other DNA sequences that code for the same CDR3. This sequence joins TRBV18 and TRBJ1-1, with D perhaps TRBD1 (6 bases). The CDR3 consists of 12 residues. V lost 2 bases, J lost 8 bases, and 9 bases lay in between. Per germline, CDR1 KGHSH and CDR2 LQKENI. The CDR3, as DNA: TGTGCCAGCTCACCAAGGACAGCAGAAGCTTTCTTT. Its translation: CASSPRTAEAFF.

This chain links TRBV6-5 with TRBJ2-1, with TRBD2 matching 10 bases. Germline CDR1 is MNHEY and CDR2 is SVGAGI. V shed 7 bases, J shed 7 bases, and the junction held 10 bases outside the gene matches. CDR3 size: 15 residues. For the CDR3, the DNA is TGTGCCAGCAAGCCGGTACTAGCGGGACTAAATGAGCAGTTCTTC. It translates to CASKPVLAGLNEQFF.

The chain recombines TRBV5-1 with TRBJ2-5; 9 nucleotides align to TRBD1. From germline, CDR1 is SGHRS and CDR2 YFSETQ. V was clipped by 4 bases and J by 5 bases; unmatched bases: 12. CDR3 length equals 16 residues. CDR3 region: CASSPLGQGQGETQYF. The CDR3 DNA follows: TGCGCCAGCAGCCCCCTGGGACAGGGCCAGGGGGAGACCCAGTACTTC.

The CDR3 region has the DNA TGTGCCAGCAGCCCAGGGATGAGAACAGTAACTTTTGGGGCCAACGTCCTGACTTTC. It encodes CASSPGMRTVTFGANVLTF. The chain combines TRBV11-2 with TRBJ2-6; possibly TRBD1 for D (5 bases). Trimming pared 5 bases from V and 3 bases from J, leaving 23 bases between. The germline gives CDR1 SGHAT, CDR2 FQNNGV. The CDR3 runs to 19 residues. Complete variable domain (other parts from reference TRBV11-2 and TRBJ2-6): EAGVAQSPRYKIIEKRQSVAFWCNPISGHATLYWYQQILGQGPKLLIQFQNNGVVDDSQLPKDRFSAERLKGVDSTLKIQPAKLEDSAVYLCASSPGMRTVTFGANVLTFGAGSRLTVL.

The chain employs TRBV7-8 and TRBJ2-2, with 10 bases matching TRBD2. Germline assignment: CDR1 SGHVS and CDR2 FQNEAQ. This CDR3 comprises 19 residues. With V trimmed by 6 bases and J by 5 bases, 18 bases remained unmatched. CDR3 sequence (DNA): TGTGCCAGCAGACCCCGGGCCACTAGCGGGACTTCTTTTACCGGGGAGCTGTTTTTT. Translating gives CASRPRATSGTSFTGELFF.

The J gene is TRBJ2-7, the V gene TRBV13; 7 nucleotides align to TRBD1. The CDR3 sequence is 16 residues long. CDR1 is PRHDT and CDR2 is FYEKMQ in the germline V gene (reference sequence). The J segment lost 0 bases and the V segment lost 4 bases, leaving 9 bases of the junction unmatched. The CDR3 loop reads CASSSWGQTVSYEQYF. In DNA form, the CDR3 reads TGTGCCAGCAGCTCGTGGGGACAGACGGTCTCCTACGAGCAGTACTTC.

The sample holds one count of this clone. Other DNA sequences in the same sample also yield this CDR3. This chain links TRBV27 with TRBJ1-3; TRBD1 might be the D (5 bases). The CDR3 covers 14 residues. Germline CDR1 MNHEY, CDR2 SMNVEV (reference sequence). The V end was cut by 0 bases, the J end by 4 bases, with 7 bases between. DNA for the CDR3: TGTGCCAGCAGTTTATCAGGGGCAGGAAACACCATATATTTT. This encodes CASSLSGAGNTIYF.

This chain connects TRBV5-4 to TRBJ2-5, with D possibly matching TRBD1 (5 bases). Germline CDR1 SGHNT, CDR2 YYREEE (reference sequence). V lost 0 bases, J lost 7 bases, and 19 bases lay in between. The CDR3 runs to 16 residues. The CDR3 sequence: CASSLEGWGRVRTQYF. CDR3 DNA: TGTGCCAGCAGCTTGGAGGGGTGGGGCAGAGTAAGGACCCAGTACTTC.

This clone appeared a single time. The chain has TRBV7-9 and TRBJ2-7, with TRBD1 identical over 8 bases. The CDR3 is 17 amino acids. Germline assignment: CDR1 SEHNR and CDR2 FQNEAQ (reference sequence). V lost 1 base and J lost 1; bases outside the gene matches: 9. The DNA for the CDR3 is TGTGCCAGCAGCTTAGGCCTCGGGACAGGAAAATCCTACGAGCAGTACTTC. This translates into CASSLGLGTGKSYEQYF.

The gene calls are TRBV29-1 and TRBJ2-1, with TRBD2 as a possible D gene (5 bases). The CDR3 loop spans 12 amino acids. Trimming took 5 bases from V and 9 from J, leaving 14 bases between them. Germline values: CDR1 SQVTM, CDR2 ANQGSEA. DNA for the CDR3: TGCAGCGTTCACCGGGGAGTAAGTGAGCAGTTCTTC. Protein: CSVHRGVSEQFF.

This clone was seen once. V usage is TRBV5-1 and J usage is TRBJ2-5, with D possibly being TRBD1 (6 bases). Per germline, CDR1 SGHRS and CDR2 YFSETQ. This CDR3 has 15 amino acids. V shed 4 bases and J shed 4 bases, with 17 bases lying between them. The DNA for the CDR3 is TGCGCCAGCAGCCCACTTGATGGGGGCAGAGAGACCCAGTACTTC. The encoded protein is CASSPLDGGRETQYF.

The V call is TRBV14, the J call TRBJ2-4; no clear D gene. Trimming pared 0 bases from V and 3 bases from J, leaving 12 bases between. The V gene's germline CDR1 is SGHDN and CDR2 FVKESK. The CDR3 has 16 amino acids. The CDR3 DNA follows: TGTGCCAGCAGCCAAGACCGAGACGGACGCAAAAACATTCAGTACTTC. Translating it yields CASSQDRDGRKNIQYF.

V and J are TRBV6-1 and TRBJ2-5, with 8 nucleotides matching TRBD1. Germline V lookup: CDR1 MNHNS, CDR2 SASEGT. This CDR3 has 14 amino acids. The V segment lost 8 bases and the J segment 2 bases; nucleotides outside the gene matches: 7. CDR3 bases: TGTGCCAGCCTCGGGACAGGTTGGCAAGAGACCCAGTACTTC. It codes for CASLGTGWQETQYF.

The genes are TRBV18 and TRBJ2-5, with TRBD2 identical over 14 bases. The CDR3 runs to 18 residues. CDR1 KGHSH and CDR2 LQKENI come from the germline V gene. Germline trimming cut 3 bases from V and 3 bases from J; bases unmatched to any gene: 9. CDR3 nucleotide sequence: TGTGCCAGCTCACCCCAGACTAGCGGGAGGGCCCCAGAAGAGACCCAGTACTTC. It yields the protein CASSPQTSGRAPEETQYF.

This chain joins TRBV19 and TRBJ2-6, with a tentative D call TRBD2 (6 bases). The germline gives CDR1 LNHDA, CDR2 SQIVND (reference sequence). This CDR3 spans 14 amino acids. Trimming took 5 bases from V and 4 from J, leaving 9 bases between them. This CDR3 reads CASSPGAGANVLTF. The DNA of the CDR3 is TGTGCCAGTAGTCCGGGAGCCGGGGCCAACGTCCTGACTTTC.

There are a few counts of this clone. The chain links TRBV11-1 to TRBJ1-1; D is possibly TRBD1 (6 bases). The V gene lost 0 bases and the J gene lost 4 bases, with 9 bases spanning the gap. There are 14 residues in the CDR3. Germline loops: CDR1 SGHAT, CDR2 FQDESV (reference sequence). The CDR3 protein is CASSLADSGTEAFF. The CDR3 DNA reads TGTGCCAGCAGCTTAGCGGACAGTGGCACTGAAGCTTTCTTT.

V usage is TRBV5-1 and J usage is TRBJ2-7; 9 bases match TRBD2. V lost 3 bases, J lost 3 bases, and 4 bases stayed unmatched. This CDR3 contains 14 residues. Germline-derived CDR1 and CDR2 are SGHRS and YFSETQ. The CDR3 sequence: CASSSLTSGYEQYF. The CDR3 nucleotides read TGCGCCAGCAGCTCACTGACTAGCGGCTACGAGCAGTACTTC.

The gene calls are TRBV6-1 and TRBJ2-7; perhaps TRBD2 as D (6 bases). Trimming removed 4 bases at V and 5 bases at J, with 15 bases between. CDR3 size: 14 residues. Germline V CDR1 and CDR2: MNHNS, SASEGT. CDR3 nucleotide sequence: TGTGCCAGCAGTGGTACGGGAGTAACCCACGAGCAGTACTTC. This translates into CASSGTGVTHEQYF.

This rearrangement joins TRBV11-2 to TRBJ2-7; D might be TRBD2 (5 bases). Trimming cost V 5 bases and J 4 bases, with 27 bases left between them. The CDR3 length is 18 residues. CDR1 is SGHAT, CDR2 FQNNGV, per germline. As DNA, the CDR3 is TGTGCCAGCAGCCCGCGTCGGGCGGGTCCAGCCCAGCATTACGAGCAGTACTTC. Translating it yields CASSPRRAGPAQHYEQYF.

The chain employs TRBV4-2 and TRBJ2-2, with 8 bases lining up with TRBD2. CDR1 and CDR2 from the germline V gene are LGHNA and YNFKEQ. The V segment lost 0 bases and the J segment 10 bases; nucleotides outside the gene matches: 7. CDR3 length: 15 amino acids. The CDR3 here is CASSQDGAGEEELFF. The CDR3 nucleotides read TGTGCCAGCAGCCAAGATGGAGCGGGAGAAGAGGAGCTGTTTTTT.